Presented here are 23 T cell receptor beta chains from one specimen sequenced in a study of cytomegalovirus exposure and HLA in healthy donors. Measured with immunoSEQ multiplex PCR; TCRdb has only the in-frame clones, and not every one. The sample lists 120,000 or so clones; 88% were seen once. Sequences were obtained from PBMCs. The receptors derive from a man between 18 and 35 years old in good health and CMV-seronegative.

The chain recombines TRBV19 with TRBJ2-7, with 11 bases matching TRBD2. Germline CDR1 is LNHDA and CDR2 is SQIVND (reference sequence). V trimming: 11 bases; J trimming: 2 bases; junction bases outside the gene matches: 5. The CDR3 contains 13 residues. Here the CDR3 DNA reads TGTGCCTCGACTAGCGGGGTCACCTACGAGCAGTACTTC. It is translated as CASTSGVTYEQYF. Combining the CDR3 with reference TRBV19 and TRBJ2-7 gives the whole variable domain DGGITQSPKYLFRKEGQNVTLSCEQNLNHDAMYWYRQDPGQGLRLIYYSQIVNDFQKGDIAEGYSVSREKKESFPLTVTSAQKNPTAFYLCASTSGVTYEQYFGPGTRLTVT.

This clone was recorded at least ten times. The chain employs TRBV19 and TRBJ2-5; TRBD2 matches 9 bases. Trimming cost V 6 bases and J 3 bases; bases outside gene matches: 14. Looked up from germline, CDR1 is LNHDA and CDR2 is SQIVND (reference sequence). The CDR3 loop spans 17 amino acids. The CDR3 bases are TGTGCCAGTAGCCCGATTCGAGCGGGGGGTCGGGAAGAGACCCAGTACTTC. Protein: CASSPIRAGGREETQYF. Full variable domain (remainder filled in from reference TRBV19 and TRBJ2-5): DGGITQSPKYLFRKEGQNVTLSCEQNLNHDAMYWYRQDPGQGLRLIYYSQIVNDFQKGDIAEGYSVSREKKESFPLTVTSAQKNPTAFYLCASSPIRAGGREETQYFGPGTRLLVL.

The rearrangement joins TRBV11-2 to TRBJ1-5; the match to TRBD1 covers 9 bases. Trimming at V came to 5 bases and at J to 6 bases, leaving 11 bases not matched to a gene. Looked up from germline, CDR1 is SGHAT and CDR2 is FQNNGV. This CDR3 is 16 amino acids long. The CDR3 DNA is TGTGCCAGCAGCCCTAGGTCCGGGACAGGGATTCAGCCCCAGCATTTT. It is translated as CASSPRSGTGIQPQHF.

This chain joins TRBV27 and TRBJ1-6, with 8 bases matching TRBD1. Germline V CDR1 and CDR2: MNHEY, SMNVEV (reference sequence). The V segment lost 5 bases and the J segment 6 bases; nucleotides outside the gene matches: 12. There are 17 residues in the CDR3. CDR3 protein: CASSLKGRDRFNSPLHF. CDR3 sequence (DNA): TGTGCCAGCAGTCTAAAGGGCCGGGACAGGTTTAATTCACCCCTCCACTTT.

This clone was seen just once. This sequence joins TRBV29-1 and TRBJ2-1, with 14 bases fitting TRBD2. V lost 5 bases and J lost 9; bases outside the gene matches: 6. Germline lookup yields CDR1 SQVTM and CDR2 ANQGSEA. The CDR3 runs to 14 residues. CDR3 DNA sequence: TGCAGCGTTCGACTAGCGGGAGGGCCTATTGAGCAGTTCTTC. Protein sequence: CSVRLAGGPIEQFF.

The rearrangement links TRBV27 to TRBJ2-7, with D perhaps TRBD2 (6 bases). CDR1 is MNHEY, CDR2 SMNVEV, per germline (reference sequence). The CDR3 spans 16 residues. The ends were cut back, 6 bases at V and 0 bases at J, with 18 bases in the middle. In DNA form, the CDR3 reads TGTGCCAGCAGCCCTCAAGCGGGCCAAAGCTCCTACGAGCAGTACTTC. This encodes CASSPQAGQSSYEQYF.

This chain joins TRBV19 and TRBJ1-4; TRBD1 aligns across 8 bases. There are 15 residues in the CDR3. Per germline, CDR1 LNHDA and CDR2 SQIVND (reference sequence). The V gene end was trimmed by 7 bases and the J gene end by 0 bases; junction bases not matched to a gene: 4. CDR3 sequence: CASNQGATTNEKLFF. The DNA for the CDR3 is TGTGCCAGTAATCAGGGGGCGACAACTAATGAAAAACTGTTTTTT.

The chain has TRBV30 and TRBJ2-7; 8 positions agree with TRBD1. With V trimmed by 2 bases and J by 4 bases, 4 bases remained unmatched. The CDR3 has 13 residues. Per the germline V gene, CDR1 is GTSNPN and CDR2 is SVGIG (reference sequence). CDR3 in amino acids: CAWSTNRGYEQYF. The DNA of the CDR3 is TGTGCCTGGAGTACCAACAGGGGGTACGAGCAGTACTTC.

The J gene is TRBJ2-5, the V gene TRBV11-2; 12 bases align to TRBD2. V was pared by 5 bases and J by 11 bases, with 12 bases of the junction left unmatched. Per the germline V gene, CDR1 is SGHAT and CDR2 is FQNNGV. The CDR3 loop spans 15 amino acids. The CDR3 here is CASSGGLAGPWNQYF. The CDR3 DNA reads TGTGCCAGCAGCGGAGGACTAGCGGGGCCTTGGAATCAGTACTTC.

J is TRBJ2-7 and V is TRBV7-8; perhaps TRBD2 as D (6 bases). The CDR3 has 16 amino acids. The germline V gene encodes CDR1 SGHVS and CDR2 FQNEAQ. V was cut by 6 bases and J by 1 base, with 19 bases left in between. CDR3 amino acids: CASSAQEGKWSYEQYF. In DNA, the CDR3 is TGTGCCAGCAGTGCACAGGAGGGAAAATGGTCCTACGAGCAGTACTTC. The whole variable domain, filled in from reference TRBV7-8 and TRBJ2-7, reads GAGVSQSPRYKVAKRGQDVALRCDPISGHVSLFWYQQALGQGPEFLTYFQNEAQLDKSGLPSDRFFAERPEGSVSTLKIQRTQQEDSAVYLCASSAQEGKWSYEQYFGPGTRLTVT.

V gene TRBV5-1 combines with J gene TRBJ2-3; perhaps TRBD1 as D (6 bases). Germline V gene data show CDR1 as SGHRS and CDR2 as YFSETQ. V was clipped by 1 base and J by 0 bases, with 12 bases between them. The CDR3 is 16 residues long. CDR3 DNA: TGCGCCAGCAGCTTGATGACAGGTGTTAGCACAGATACGCAGTATTTT. Protein: CASSLMTGVSTDTQYF.

This clone was counted a single time. The chain is built from TRBV11-2 and TRBJ2-1; D remains ambiguous. The V gene's germline CDR1 is SGHAT and CDR2 FQNNGV. This CDR3 contains 13 residues. V was clipped by 5 bases and J by 8 bases, with 13 bases between them. Written as DNA, the CDR3 is TGTGCCAGCAGCCCACCTGCACTTCATGAGCAGTTCTTC. This gives the protein CASSPPALHEQFF.

The rearrangement joins TRBV11-2 to TRBJ1-2, with D perhaps matching TRBD1 (6 bases). CDR3 length: 15 amino acids. Trimming left V 6 bases short and J 1 base short, with 15 bases between. CDR1 is SGHAT and CDR2 is FQNNGV in the germline V gene. CDR3 DNA: TGTGCCAGCAGTGCTAGAAGGGGGGGTAACTATGGCTACACCTTC. The encoded protein is CASSARRGGNYGYTF.

The J gene is TRBJ2-7, the V gene TRBV6-6; D gene ambiguous. Trimming left V 6 bases short and J 7 bases short, with 10 bases between. The CDR3 runs to 11 residues. Germline V CDR1 and CDR2: MNHNY, SVGAGI (reference sequence). CDR3 in DNA: TGTGCCAGCAGGTATGAGAAGGAGCAGTACTTC. It yields the protein CASRYEKEQYF.

This clone came up a few times. Other DNA sequences of this sample code for an identical CDR3. J is TRBJ1-5 and V is TRBV5-6; D possibly corresponds to TRBD1 (6 bases). Germline V CDR1 and CDR2: SGHDT, YYEEEE. V dropped 3 bases and J dropped 3 bases, with 10 bases sitting between them. The CDR3 consists of 14 residues. The chain's CDR3 is CASSSDSLNQPQHF. The CDR3 nucleotides are TGTGCCAGCAGCTCGGACAGCCTCAATCAGCCCCAGCATTTT.

Comment on this clone: Additional DNA sequences in this sample encode the identical CDR3. V usage is TRBV28 and J usage is TRBJ2-7, with D hard to call. The germline V gene has CDR1 MDHEN and CDR2 SYDVKM. V gave up 5 bases and J gave up 4 bases, with 6 bases separating them. The CDR3 has 11 amino acids. CDR3 coding DNA: TGTGCCAGCAGTATAACATACGAGCAGTACTTC. Translated, it gives CASSITYEQYF.

The V and J genes are TRBV28 and TRBJ2-7; 7 nucleotides align to TRBD1. Germline trimming cut 7 bases from V and 2 bases from J; bases unmatched to any gene: 2. Germline CDR1 is MDHEN and CDR2 is SYDVKM. The CDR3 runs 12 residues. DNA for the CDR3: TGTGCCAGCACCGGGACAGCCTACGAGCAGTACTTC. It translates to CASTGTAYEQYF.

The CDR3 DNA follows: TGTGCCAGCAGTTTAGCGGTCACAGATACGCAGTATTTT. Its translation is CASSLAVTDTQYF. The rearrangement links TRBV28 to TRBJ2-3; D is unclear. V was clipped by 2 bases and J by 2 bases, with 5 bases between them. There are 13 residues in the CDR3. The germline V gene encodes CDR1 MDHEN and CDR2 SYDVKM.

J is TRBJ2-3 and V is TRBV19, with 9 bases matching TRBD2. V shed 3 bases and J 0 bases; nucleotides not matched to a gene: 7. Germline V gene data show CDR1 as LNHDA and CDR2 as SQIVND (reference sequence). The CDR3 covers 17 residues. This chain's CDR3 is CASSIGLAGSSTDTQYF. CDR3 coding DNA: TGTGCCAGTAGTATTGGCCTAGCGGGGTCTAGCACAGATACGCAGTATTTT.

The V and J genes are TRBV27 and TRBJ2-7, with D maybe TRBD2 (6 bases). CDR1 and CDR2 from the germline V gene are MNHEY and SMNVEV (reference sequence). The V end was cut by 7 bases, the J end by 1 base, with 14 bases between. The CDR3 runs 14 residues. As DNA, the CDR3 is TGTGCCAGCACTACCGGAAGCGGGTCCTACGAGCAGTACTTC. Its translation is CASTTGSGSYEQYF.

V usage is TRBV19 and J usage is TRBJ2-5; D not certain. This CDR3 has 13 residues. Trimming cost V 3 bases and J 1 base, with 6 bases left between them. The germline V gene encodes CDR1 LNHDA and CDR2 SQIVND (reference sequence). This chain's CDR3 is CASSIPGQETQYF. As DNA, the CDR3 is TGTGCCAGTAGTATCCCGGGCCAAGAGACCCAGTACTTC.

V gene TRBV20-1 combines with J gene TRBJ1-2, with D uncertain. The CDR3 contains 11 residues. Germline V gene sequence: CDR1 DFQATT, CDR2 SNEGSKA (reference sequence). Trimming cost V 3 bases and J 3 bases, with 5 bases left between them. CDR3 sequence (DNA): TGCAGTGCTAGGGAGGACTATGGCTACACCTTC. Its protein product is CSAREDYGYTF.

The count of this clone is one. The CDR3 coding sequence is TGTGCCAGCTCACCACCGACAGAGACCGGGGAGCTGTTTTTT. This codes for CASSPPTETGELFF. V usage is TRBV18 and J usage is TRBJ2-2, with D perhaps matching TRBD1 (5 bases). V lost 0 bases, J lost 5 bases, and 7 bases lay in between. The CDR3 sequence is 14 residues long. The germline V gene has CDR1 KGHSH and CDR2 LQKENI.